The 27 T cell receptor beta chains listed next were all sequenced from one sample in a study of Graves' ophthalmopathy and Graves' hyperthyroidism (dated by TCRdb to 2016 to 2018). Sequenced on an Illumina HiSeq 2000. For repertoire sequencing, the TCR beta CDR3 regions were amplified from RNA transcripts. The first round was an RT-PCR using HTBI primers with the Qiagen OneStep RT-PCR kit, and this first round was followed by a second-round multiplex PCR, then size selection and purification. The public sequencing data were trimmed at Q25 with fastp and processed into clonotypes with MiXCR by TCRdb, which kept only in-frame beta chains. Entries that share a CDR3 protein sequence are merged under the most common genes and DNA. This sample has about 740,000 distinct CDR3 sequences in its table, and around 40% of those were observed once. In total, the top ten clones hold less than 55% of the sample.

The sequencing sample was made of peripheral blood. The receptors originated from an adult man with Graves' ophthalmopathy.

This clonotype was observed a handful of times. The J gene is TRBJ2-7, the V gene TRBV24-1, with TRBD1 matching 8 bases. The CDR3 length is 13 residues. Trimming removed 4 bases from V and 4 bases from J; junction bases left unmatched: 2. Germline V gene sequence: CDR1 KGHDR, CDR2 SFDVKD. The CDR3 DNA reads TGTGCCACCAGTGACCGGACAGGGTACGAGCAGTACTTC. Encoded protein: CATSDRTGYEQYF.

This clonotype has only a few counts. This chain joins TRBV6-6 and TRBJ1-1, with D hard to call. With 2 bases removed from V and 11 bases from J, the gap between germline ends came to 6 bases. This CDR3 region has 10 residues. Germline CDR1 and CDR2: MNHNY and SVGAGI (reference sequence). CDR3 in amino acids: CASSYLGAFF. CDR3 bases: TGTGCCAGCAGTTACCTTGGGGCTTTCTTT.

This clonotype was picked up many times. The chain couples TRBV2 to TRBJ1-2, with D possibly matching TRBD1 (5 bases). Germline V gene lookup returns CDR1 SNHLY and CDR2 FYNNEI. The V end was cut by 10 bases, the J end by 0 bases, with 9 bases between. The length of the CDR3 is 12 residues. The CDR3 DNA reads as TGTGCCAAAGAGGGGTCTAACTATGGCTACACCTTC. This translates into CAKEGSNYGYTF.

In its sample, this clonotype was seen a few times. This chain joins TRBV6-6 and TRBJ1-2, with TRBD1 matching over 8 bases. Trimming cost V 5 bases and J 11 bases; bases outside gene matches: 7. The CDR3 is made up of 12 amino acids. In germline, CDR1 is MNHNY, CDR2 SVGAGI (reference sequence). CDR3 region: CASSVETGDYTF. CDR3 coding DNA: TGTGCCAGCAGTGTAGAGACAGGGGATTACACCTTC.

About this clonotype: A much larger clone differs by one base, so this may be a read error. The chain is built from TRBV19 and TRBJ1-2; D uncertain. CDR1 is LNHDA, CDR2 SQIVND, per germline (reference sequence). Trimming cost V 3 bases and J 6 bases, with 8 bases left between them. This CDR3 region has 12 residues. CDR3 nucleotides: TGTGCCAGTAGTATGGCGGAGCATGGCTACACCTTC. Its protein product is CASSMAEHGYTF. The full variable domain, rest sourced from reference TRBV19 and TRBJ1-2, is DGGITQSPKYLFRKEGQNVTLSCEQNLNHDAMYWYRQDPGQGLRLIYYSQIVNDFQKGDIAEGYSVSREKKESFPLTVTSAQKNPTAFYLCASSMAEHGYTFGSGTRLTVV.

This clonotype was seen a few times. The rearrangement joins TRBV25-1 to TRBJ1-2; D remains unclear. The length of the CDR3 is 14 residues. Trimming stripped 4 bases from V and 4 bases from J, with 13 bases between. Germline CDR1 is MGHDK and CDR2 is SYGVNS. The CDR3 reads CASSAGLVGYGYTF. The CDR3, as DNA: TGTGCCAGCAGTGCAGGCTTGGTTGGCTATGGCTACACCTTC.

V and J are TRBV29-1 and TRBJ2-5; 7 bases are shared with TRBD1. The CDR3 is 14 residues long. Germline-derived CDR1 and CDR2 are SQVTM and ANQGSEA. The ends lost 2 bases at V and 7 bases at J; junction bases unmatched: 10. As DNA, the CDR3 is TGCAGCGTTGAAACAGGGACAGCGATCGGGACCCAGTACTTC. Translating gives CSVETGTAIGTQYF. Full variable domain (outside the CDR3, taken from reference TRBV29-1 and TRBJ2-5): SAVISQKPSRDICQRGTSLTIQCQVDSQVTMMFWYRQQPGQSLTLIATANQGSEATYESGFVIDKFPISRPNLTFSTLTVSNMSPEDSSIYLCSVETGTAIGTQYFGPGTRLLVL.

The sample holds a few counts of this clonotype. J is TRBJ1-5 and V is TRBV2; D unclear. This CDR3 is built from 14 residues. CDR1 and CDR2 from the germline V gene are SNHLY and FYNNEI. Trimming removed 6 bases at V and 0 bases at J, with 9 bases between. CDR3 in DNA: TGTGCCAGCAGAGAGCACGGTAGCAATCAGCCCCAGCATTTT. As protein: CASREHGSNQPQHF.

This clonotype was recorded at least ten times. This sequence joins TRBV29-1 and TRBJ1-2; the D gene is possibly TRBD1 (5 bases). Trimming left V 4 bases short and J 8 bases short, with 23 bases between. Germline V gives CDR1 SQVTM, CDR2 ANQGSEA. This CDR3 has 15 residues. The chain's CDR3 is CSVVAWGSTPEGYTF. The DNA of the CDR3 is TGCAGCGTTGTGGCGTGGGGCTCGACGCCGGAAGGCTACACCTTC.

This clonotype was counted between two and nine times. The CDR3 region is CASSLGTARSAYEQYF. The CDR3 nucleotides are TGTGCCAGCAGCTTAGGGACAGCCAGATCTGCCTACGAGCAGTACTTC. The rearrangement links TRBV13 to TRBJ2-7, with D tentatively TRBD1 (5 bases). V was clipped by 0 bases and J by 2 bases, with 14 bases between them. This CDR3 region has 16 residues. The germline V gene has CDR1 PRHDT and CDR2 FYEKMQ (reference sequence).

In the case of this clonotype: Given a much more abundant clone one base away, this may be a read error. The V and J genes are TRBV7-2 and TRBJ1-3; perhaps TRBD1 as D (6 bases). This CDR3 region has 14 residues. CDR1 SGHTA and CDR2 FQGNSA come from the germline V gene. Trimming took 0 bases from V and 3 from J, leaving 6 bases between them. The CDR3 region is CTSSLARGGNTIYF. CDR3 DNA sequence: TGTACCAGCAGCTTAGCCAGGGGTGGAAACACCATATATTTT.

This sequence joins TRBV25-1 and TRBJ2-7; 11 bases line up with TRBD1. With V trimmed by 3 bases and J by 4 bases, 2 bases remained unmatched. CDR3 size: 14 residues. CDR1 and CDR2 (germline): MGHDK, SYGVNS. The CDR3 DNA follows: TGTGCCAGCAGTGAGGGACAGGGGGGGTACGAGCAGTACTTC. It yields the protein CASSEGQGGYEQYF.

This chain connects TRBV2 to TRBJ2-7, with D maybe TRBD2 (5 bases). CDR1 is SNHLY and CDR2 is FYNNEI in the germline V gene. V lost 9 bases and J lost 3, with 18 bases in between. The CDR3 contains 14 residues. The CDR3 nucleotides read TGTGCCAGTAGAATGAACCCCGCGGGCTACGAGCAGTACTTC. This gives the protein CASRMNPAGYEQYF. Full variable domain (missing parts from reference TRBV2 and TRBJ2-7): EPEVTQTPSHQVTQMGQEVILRCVPISNHLYFYWYRQILGQKVEFLVSFYNNEISEKSEIFDDQFSVERPDGSNFTLKIRSTKLEDSAMYFCASRMNPAGYEQYFGPGTRLTVT.

The chain is built from TRBV29-1 and TRBJ1-5; D is undetermined. V was pared by 7 bases and J by 14 bases, with 24 bases between. The CDR3 contains 13 residues. Germline-derived CDR1 and CDR2 are SQVTM and ANQGSEA. CDR3 loop: CSATPGSTAYEHF. The CDR3 region has the DNA TGCAGCGCCACACCGGGGTCGACCGCCTACGAGCATTTT.

Turning to this clonotype: A read error is possible here, since a much larger clone lies one base away. The J gene is TRBJ2-7, the V gene TRBV7-9; D possibly corresponds to TRBD1 (6 bases). The CDR3 has 15 amino acids. The germline CDR1 and CDR2 sequences are SEHNR and FQNEAQ (reference sequence). Trimming shortened V by 4 bases and J by 2 bases, and 15 bases separated the two germline ends. The CDR3 sequence: CASSSGPQGPYEQYF. In DNA form, the CDR3 reads TGTGCCAGCAGCTCCGGGCCGCAGGGGCCCTACGAGCAGTACTTC.

The chain joins TRBV9 to TRBJ2-7, with D perhaps matching TRBD2 (6 bases). With 0 bases removed from V and 1 base from J, the gap between germline ends came to 8 bases. Germline loops: CDR1 SGDLS, CDR2 YYNGEE. The CDR3 is 14 amino acids. The CDR3 is CASSVAGESYEQYF. The CDR3 DNA reads TGTGCCAGCAGCGTAGCGGGGGAGTCCTACGAGCAGTACTTC. The variable domain in full, completed from reference TRBV9 and TRBJ2-7, reads DSGVTQTPKHLITATGQRVTLRCSPRSGDLSVYWYQQSLDQGLQFLIQYYNGEERAKGNILERFSAQQFPDLHSELNLSSLELGDSALYFCASSVAGESYEQYFGPGTRLTVT.

The genes are TRBV19 and TRBJ2-7; D is perhaps TRBD2 (6 bases). Germline CDR1 LNHDA, CDR2 SQIVND (reference sequence). The CDR3 sequence is 13 residues long. The V and J ends lost 9 bases and 4 bases respectively, with 16 bases between them. Written as DNA, the CDR3 is TGTGCCAGCGGCCTCGGAGGGAAATACGAGCAGTACTTC. This encodes CASGLGGKYEQYF.

CDR3 coding DNA: TGTGCCAGCAGCGTTGTGCCGGACAGGGGCCAGACCCAGTACTTC. Translating it yields CASSVVPDRGQTQYF. V is TRBV25-1 and J is TRBJ2-5; 9 bases are shared with TRBD1. Germline V gene sequence: CDR1 MGHDK, CDR2 SYGVNS. There are 15 residues in the CDR3. The V and J ends lost 6 bases and 6 bases, in that order; junction bases with no gene match: 11.

This clonotype was seen only a few times. The rearrangement uses TRBV11-2 and TRBJ1-1, with D perhaps matching TRBD1 (6 bases). Trimming took off 6 bases at V and 1 base at J, with 12 bases between the two ends. Germline assignment: CDR1 SGHAT and CDR2 FQNNGV. There are 14 residues in the CDR3. The CDR3 here is CASRRQVPNTEAFF. CDR3 in DNA: TGTGCCAGCAGACGACAGGTACCGAACACTGAAGCTTTCTTT.

The table lists this clonotype with many counts. As DNA, the CDR3 is TGTGCCATCAGTGAACTGACAGCCTCGATGCCCCAGCATTTT. Its protein is CAISELTASMPQHF. The chain recombines TRBV10-3 with TRBJ1-5; D might be TRBD1 (5 bases). CDR3 length equals 14 residues. V was pared by 3 bases and J by 9 bases, with 15 bases between. The V gene's germline CDR1 is ENHRY and CDR2 SYGVKD.

This clonotype was counted only a few times. The V call is TRBV7-2, the J call TRBJ2-7; 8 bases agree with TRBD1. The CDR3 has 15 residues. The V gene end was trimmed by 3 bases and the J gene end by 4 bases; junction bases not matched to a gene: 8. CDR1 and CDR2 from the germline V gene are SGHTA and FQGNSA. As DNA, the CDR3 is TGTGCCAGCAGCTTTTCCGGGACAGGATCATACGAGCAGTACTTC. Translating gives CASSFSGTGSYEQYF.

This clonotype was observed a handful of times. This rearrangement joins TRBV6-1 to TRBJ1-5; 7 positions agree with TRBD1. V shed 4 bases and J 7 bases; nucleotides not matched to a gene: 10. CDR1 is MNHNS, CDR2 SASEGT, per germline. This CDR3 region has 15 residues. This CDR3 reads CASSAPGQSLQPQHF. CDR3 coding DNA: TGTGCCAGCAGTGCACCGGGACAGAGCCTGCAGCCCCAGCATTTT.

The genes are TRBV2 and TRBJ1-5; D gene unclear. V was shortened by 5 bases and J by 0 bases, with 14 bases between the two germline ends. Per germline, CDR1 SNHLY and CDR2 FYNNEI. The CDR3 runs 16 residues. CDR3 nucleotides: TGTGCCAGCAGTCTAAGCCTTAGTACTAGCAATCAGCCCCAGCATTTT. Amino acids: CASSLSLSTSNQPQHF.

This chain connects TRBV9 to TRBJ2-7; D may be TRBD1 (5 bases). This CDR3 region has 12 residues. The germline V gene has CDR1 SGDLS and CDR2 YYNGEE. The V end was cut by 3 bases, the J end by 9 bases, with 13 bases between. This chain's CDR3 is CASSGTRGRQYF. DNA for the CDR3: TGTGCCAGCAGCGGGACAAGGGGAAGGCAGTACTTC.

This clonotype was seen repeatedly, ten times or more. This chain joins TRBV7-9 and TRBJ2-2; 8 bases fit TRBD2. The germline CDR1 and CDR2 sequences are SEHNR and FQNEAQ (reference sequence). V gave up 5 bases and J gave up 2 bases; unmatched junction bases: 7. This CDR3 has 16 residues. For the CDR3, the DNA is TGTGCCAGCAGCCTTCCGACTAGCGTAAACACCGGGGAGCTGTTTTTT. Residues: CASSLPTSVNTGELFF.

This clonotype was observed at least ten times. CDR3 amino acids: CASRTGRAFYEQYF. The CDR3 DNA reads as TGTGCCAGTAGAACAGGCCGTGCTTTCTACGAGCAGTACTTC. The chain carries TRBV2 and TRBJ2-7, with D perhaps matching TRBD1 (5 bases). This CDR3 is 14 amino acids long. Trimming cost V 9 bases and J 3 bases, with 18 bases left between them. Germline V gene sequence: CDR1 SNHLY, CDR2 FYNNEI.

This clonotype was observed many times. The genes are TRBV6-2 or TRBV6-3 and TRBJ1-2; D might be TRBD1 (5 bases). Germline V gene sequence: CDR1 MNHEY, CDR2 SVGEGT. Trimming cost V 4 bases and J 5 bases, with 11 bases left between them. The CDR3 extends over 13 amino acids. In DNA form, the CDR3 reads TGTGCCAGCAGTTCCCGGACATTGTATGGCTACACCTTC. Translation: CASSSRTLYGYTF.